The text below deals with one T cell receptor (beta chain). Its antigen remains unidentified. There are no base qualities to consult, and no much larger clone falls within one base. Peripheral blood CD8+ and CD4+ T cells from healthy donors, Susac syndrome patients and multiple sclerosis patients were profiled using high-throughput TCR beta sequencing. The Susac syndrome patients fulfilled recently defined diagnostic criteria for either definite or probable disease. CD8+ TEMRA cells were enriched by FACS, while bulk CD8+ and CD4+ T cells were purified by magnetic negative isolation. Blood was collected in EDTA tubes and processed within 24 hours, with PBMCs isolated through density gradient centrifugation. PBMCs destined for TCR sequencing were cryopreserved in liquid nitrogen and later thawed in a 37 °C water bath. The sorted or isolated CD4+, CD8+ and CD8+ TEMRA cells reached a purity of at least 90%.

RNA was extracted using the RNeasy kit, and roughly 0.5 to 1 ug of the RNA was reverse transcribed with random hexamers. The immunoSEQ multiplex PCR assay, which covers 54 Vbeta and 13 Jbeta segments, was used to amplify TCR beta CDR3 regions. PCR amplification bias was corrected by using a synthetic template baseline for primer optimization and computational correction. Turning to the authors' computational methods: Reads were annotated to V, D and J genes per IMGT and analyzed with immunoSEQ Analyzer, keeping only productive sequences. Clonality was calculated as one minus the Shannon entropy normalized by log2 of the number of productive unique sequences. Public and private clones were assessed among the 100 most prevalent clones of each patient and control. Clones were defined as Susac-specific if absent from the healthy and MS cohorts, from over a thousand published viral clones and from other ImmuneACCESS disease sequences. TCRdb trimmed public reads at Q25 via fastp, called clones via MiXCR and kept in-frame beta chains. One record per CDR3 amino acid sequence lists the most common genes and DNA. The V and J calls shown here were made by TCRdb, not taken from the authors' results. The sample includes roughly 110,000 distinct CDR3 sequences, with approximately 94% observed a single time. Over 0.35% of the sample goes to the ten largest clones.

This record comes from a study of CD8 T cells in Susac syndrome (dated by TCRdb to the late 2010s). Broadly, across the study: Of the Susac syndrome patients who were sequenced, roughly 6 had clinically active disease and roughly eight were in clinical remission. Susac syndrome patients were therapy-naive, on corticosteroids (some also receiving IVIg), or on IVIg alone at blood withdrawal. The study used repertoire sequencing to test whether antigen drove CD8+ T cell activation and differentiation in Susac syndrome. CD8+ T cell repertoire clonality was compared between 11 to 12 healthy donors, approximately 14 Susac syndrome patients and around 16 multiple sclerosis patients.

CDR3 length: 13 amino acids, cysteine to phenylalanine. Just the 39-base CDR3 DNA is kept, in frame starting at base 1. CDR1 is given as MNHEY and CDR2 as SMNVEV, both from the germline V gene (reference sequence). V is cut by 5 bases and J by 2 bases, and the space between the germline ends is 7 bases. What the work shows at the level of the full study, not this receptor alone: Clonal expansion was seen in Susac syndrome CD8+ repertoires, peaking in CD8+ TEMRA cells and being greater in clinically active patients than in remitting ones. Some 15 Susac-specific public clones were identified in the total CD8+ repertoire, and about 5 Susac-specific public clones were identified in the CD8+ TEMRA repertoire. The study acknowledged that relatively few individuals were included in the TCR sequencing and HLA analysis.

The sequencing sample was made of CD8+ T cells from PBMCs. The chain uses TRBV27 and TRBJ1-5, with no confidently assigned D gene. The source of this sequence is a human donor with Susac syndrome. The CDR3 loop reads CASSPGRNQPQHF. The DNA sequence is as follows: TGTGCCAGCAGTCCCGGACGCAATCAGCCCCAGCATTTT.